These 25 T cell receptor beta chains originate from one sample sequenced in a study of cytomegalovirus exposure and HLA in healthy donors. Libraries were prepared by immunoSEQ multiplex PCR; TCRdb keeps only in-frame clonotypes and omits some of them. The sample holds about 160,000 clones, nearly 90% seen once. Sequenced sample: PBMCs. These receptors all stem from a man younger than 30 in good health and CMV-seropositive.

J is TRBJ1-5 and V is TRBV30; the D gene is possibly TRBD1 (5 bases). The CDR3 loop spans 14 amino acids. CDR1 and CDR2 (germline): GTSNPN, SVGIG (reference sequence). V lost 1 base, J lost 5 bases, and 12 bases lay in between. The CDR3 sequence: CAWSDSGWDQPQHF. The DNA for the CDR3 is TGTGCCTGGAGTGACTCAGGGTGGGATCAGCCCCAGCATTTT. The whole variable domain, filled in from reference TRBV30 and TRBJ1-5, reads SQTIHQWPATLVQPVGSPLSLECTVEGTSNPNLYWYRQAAGRGLQLLFYSVGIGQISSEVPQNLSASRPQDRQFILSSKKLLLSDSGFYLCAWSDSGWDQPQHFGDGTRLSIL.

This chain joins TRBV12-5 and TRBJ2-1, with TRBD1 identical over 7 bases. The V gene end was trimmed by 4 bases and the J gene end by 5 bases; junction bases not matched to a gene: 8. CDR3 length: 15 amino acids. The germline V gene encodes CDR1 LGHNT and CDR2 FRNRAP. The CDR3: CASGSNRGRDNEQFF. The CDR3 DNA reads TGTGCTAGTGGTTCGAACAGGGGAAGGGACAATGAGCAGTTCTTC.

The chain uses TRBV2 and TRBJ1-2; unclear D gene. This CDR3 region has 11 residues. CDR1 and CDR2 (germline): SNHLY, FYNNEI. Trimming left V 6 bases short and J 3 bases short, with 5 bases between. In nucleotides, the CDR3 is TGTGCCAGCAGCCCAGACTATGGCTACACCTTC. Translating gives CASSPDYGYTF.

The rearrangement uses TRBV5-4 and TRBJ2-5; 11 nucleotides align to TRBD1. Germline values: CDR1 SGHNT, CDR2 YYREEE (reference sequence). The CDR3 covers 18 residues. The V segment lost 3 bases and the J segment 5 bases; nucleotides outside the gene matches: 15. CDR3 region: CASSSDSGQGALGETQYF. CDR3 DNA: TGTGCCAGCAGCTCCGACTCCGGACAGGGGGCGCTCGGGGAGACCCAGTACTTC. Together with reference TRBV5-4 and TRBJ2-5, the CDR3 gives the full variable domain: ETGVTQSPTHLIKTRGQQVTLRCSSQSGHNTVSWYQQALGQGPQFIFQYYREEENGRGNFPPRFSGLQFPNYSSELNVNALELDDSALYLCASSSDSGQGALGETQYFGPGTRLLVL.

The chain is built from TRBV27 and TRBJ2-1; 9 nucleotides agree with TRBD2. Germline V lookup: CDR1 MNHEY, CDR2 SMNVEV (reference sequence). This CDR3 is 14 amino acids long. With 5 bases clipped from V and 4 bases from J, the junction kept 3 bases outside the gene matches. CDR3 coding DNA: TGTGCCAGCAGTCTTAGCGGGGGTTACAATGAGCAGTTCTTC. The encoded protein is CASSLSGGYNEQFF.

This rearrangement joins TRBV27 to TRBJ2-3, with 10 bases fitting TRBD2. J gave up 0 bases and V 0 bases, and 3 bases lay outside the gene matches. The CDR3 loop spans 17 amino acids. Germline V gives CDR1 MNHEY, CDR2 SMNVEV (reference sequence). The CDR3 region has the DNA TGTGCCAGCAGTTTATCAGGACTAGCGGCTAGCACAGATACGCAGTATTTT. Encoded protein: CASSLSGLAASTDTQYF.

The CDR3 sequence is CASSLLTSGRVPNTGELFF. CDR3 DNA sequence: TGTGCCAGCAGTTTACTGACTAGCGGGAGAGTCCCGAACACCGGGGAGCTGTTTTTT. This chain uses TRBV27 with TRBJ2-2, with 12 bases that match TRBD2. CDR1 is MNHEY, CDR2 SMNVEV, per germline (reference sequence). The ends lost 2 bases at V and 0 bases at J; junction bases unmatched: 7. This CDR3 is built from 19 residues.

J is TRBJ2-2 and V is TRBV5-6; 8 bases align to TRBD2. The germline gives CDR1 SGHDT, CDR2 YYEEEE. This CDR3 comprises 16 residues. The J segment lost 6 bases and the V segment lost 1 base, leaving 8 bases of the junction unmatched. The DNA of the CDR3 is TGTGCCAGCAGCTTGCCCAGCGGGAGAATAGCCGGGGAGCTGTTTTTT. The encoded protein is CASSLPSGRIAGELFF.

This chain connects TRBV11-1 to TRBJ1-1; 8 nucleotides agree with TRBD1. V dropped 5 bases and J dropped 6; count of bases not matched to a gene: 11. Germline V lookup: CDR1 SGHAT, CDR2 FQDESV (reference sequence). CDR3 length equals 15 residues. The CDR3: CASSINPDRDSEAFF. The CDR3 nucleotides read TGTGCCAGCAGCATCAACCCGGACAGGGACTCTGAAGCTTTCTTT.

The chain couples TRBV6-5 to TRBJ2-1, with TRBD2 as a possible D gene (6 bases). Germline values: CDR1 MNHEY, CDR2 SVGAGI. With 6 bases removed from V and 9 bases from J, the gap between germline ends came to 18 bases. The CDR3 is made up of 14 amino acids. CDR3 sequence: CASRRGSTVSEQFF. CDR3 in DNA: TGTGCCAGCAGACGGGGGTCGACGGTTAGTGAGCAGTTCTTC.

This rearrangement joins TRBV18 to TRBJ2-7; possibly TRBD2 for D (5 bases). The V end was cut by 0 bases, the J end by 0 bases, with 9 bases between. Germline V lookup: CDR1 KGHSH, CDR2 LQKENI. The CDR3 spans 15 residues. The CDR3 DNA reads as TGTGCCAGCTCACCACCGAGCGGAAGCTCCTACGAGCAGTACTTC. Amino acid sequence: CASSPPSGSSYEQYF. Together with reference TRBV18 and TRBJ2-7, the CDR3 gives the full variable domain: NAGVMQNPRHLVRRRGQEARLRCSPMKGHSHVYWYRQLPEEGLKFMVYLQKENIIDESGMPKERFSAEFPKEGPSILRIQQVVRGDSAAYFCASSPPSGSSYEQYFGPGTRLTVT.

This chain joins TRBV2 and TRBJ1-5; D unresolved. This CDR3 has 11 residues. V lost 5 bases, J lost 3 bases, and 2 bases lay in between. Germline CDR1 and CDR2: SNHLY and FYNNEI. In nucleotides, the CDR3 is TGTGCCAGCAGTCTCAATCAGCCCCAGCATTTT. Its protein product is CASSLNQPQHF.

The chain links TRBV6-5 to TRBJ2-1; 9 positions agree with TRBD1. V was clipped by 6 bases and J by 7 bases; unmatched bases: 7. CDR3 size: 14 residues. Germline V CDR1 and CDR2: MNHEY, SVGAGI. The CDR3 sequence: CASRMGQGRNEQFF. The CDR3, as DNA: TGTGCCAGCAGAATGGGACAGGGAAGGAATGAGCAGTTCTTC.

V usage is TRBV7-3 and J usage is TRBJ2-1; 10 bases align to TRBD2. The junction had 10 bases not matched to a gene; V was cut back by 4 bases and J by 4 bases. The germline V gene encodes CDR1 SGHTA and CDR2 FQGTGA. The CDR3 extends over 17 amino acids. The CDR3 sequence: CASSSWPGTSEYNEQFF. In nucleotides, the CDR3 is TGTGCCAGCAGCTCCTGGCCCGGGACTAGCGAATACAATGAGCAGTTCTTC.

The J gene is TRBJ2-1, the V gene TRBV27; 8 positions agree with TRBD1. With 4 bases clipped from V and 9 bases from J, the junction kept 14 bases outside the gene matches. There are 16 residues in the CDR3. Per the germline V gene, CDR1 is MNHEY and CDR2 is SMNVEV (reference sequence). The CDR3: CASSSTGAQSLGEQFF. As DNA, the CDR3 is TGTGCCAGCAGTTCGACAGGGGCCCAGTCTCTGGGTGAGCAGTTCTTC.

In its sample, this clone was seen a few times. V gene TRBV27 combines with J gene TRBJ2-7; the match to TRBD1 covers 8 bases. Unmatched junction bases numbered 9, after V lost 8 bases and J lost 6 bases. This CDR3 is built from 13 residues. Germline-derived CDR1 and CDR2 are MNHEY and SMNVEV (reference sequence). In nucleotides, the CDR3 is TGTGCCAGCTTAAGACAGGGGTACGGCGAGCAGTACTTC. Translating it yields CASLRQGYGEQYF.

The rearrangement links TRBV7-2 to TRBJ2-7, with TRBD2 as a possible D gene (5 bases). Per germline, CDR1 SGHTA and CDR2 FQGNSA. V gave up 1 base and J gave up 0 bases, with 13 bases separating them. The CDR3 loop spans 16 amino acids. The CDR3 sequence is CASSLGESGSSYEQYF. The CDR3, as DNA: TGTGCCAGCAGCTTAGGGGAGTCGGGAAGCTCCTACGAGCAGTACTTC.

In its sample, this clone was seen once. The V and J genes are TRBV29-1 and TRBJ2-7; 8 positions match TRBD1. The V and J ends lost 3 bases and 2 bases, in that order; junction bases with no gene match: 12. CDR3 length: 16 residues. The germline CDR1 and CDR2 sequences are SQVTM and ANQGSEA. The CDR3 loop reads CSVEAPTGGSAYEQYF. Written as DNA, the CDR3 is TGCAGCGTTGAGGCCCCAACAGGGGGGAGCGCCTACGAGCAGTACTTC.

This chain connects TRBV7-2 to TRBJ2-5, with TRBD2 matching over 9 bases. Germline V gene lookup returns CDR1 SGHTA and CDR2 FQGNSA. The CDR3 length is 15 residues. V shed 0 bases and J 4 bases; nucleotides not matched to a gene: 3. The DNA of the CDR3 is TGTGCCAGCAGCTTAGCAGGACTAGCGCTAGAGACCCAGTACTTC. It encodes CASSLAGLALETQYF. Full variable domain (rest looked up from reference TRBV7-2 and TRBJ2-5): GAGVSQSPSNKVTEKGKDVELRCDPISGHTALYWYRQSLGQGLEFLIYFQGNSAPDKSGLPSDRFSAERTGGSVSTLTIQRTQQEDSAVYLCASSLAGLALETQYFGPGTRLLVL.

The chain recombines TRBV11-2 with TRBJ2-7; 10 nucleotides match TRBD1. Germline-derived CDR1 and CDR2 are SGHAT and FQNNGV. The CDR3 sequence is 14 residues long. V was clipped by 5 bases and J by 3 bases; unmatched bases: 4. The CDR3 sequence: CASSQGQGSYEQYF. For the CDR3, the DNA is TGTGCCAGCAGCCAGGGACAGGGGAGCTACGAGCAGTACTTC.

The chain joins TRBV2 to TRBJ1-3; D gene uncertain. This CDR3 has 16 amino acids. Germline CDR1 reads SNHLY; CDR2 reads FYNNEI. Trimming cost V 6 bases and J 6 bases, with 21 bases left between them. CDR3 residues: CASRDYITGIENTIYF. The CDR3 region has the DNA TGTGCCAGCAGGGACTATATTACCGGGATTGAAAACACCATATATTTT.

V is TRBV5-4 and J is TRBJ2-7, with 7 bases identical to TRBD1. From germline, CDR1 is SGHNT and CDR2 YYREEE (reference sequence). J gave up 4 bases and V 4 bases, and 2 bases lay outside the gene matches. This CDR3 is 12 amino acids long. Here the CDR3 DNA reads TGTGCCAGCAGCCGGACAGGTTACGAGCAGTACTTC. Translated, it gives CASSRTGYEQYF.

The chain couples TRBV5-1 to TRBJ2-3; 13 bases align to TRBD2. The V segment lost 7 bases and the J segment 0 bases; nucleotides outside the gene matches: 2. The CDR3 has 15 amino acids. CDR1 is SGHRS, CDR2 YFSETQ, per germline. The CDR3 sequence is CASQTSGGSTDTQYF. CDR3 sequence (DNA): TGCGCCAGCCAGACTAGCGGGGGGAGCACAGATACGCAGTATTTT.

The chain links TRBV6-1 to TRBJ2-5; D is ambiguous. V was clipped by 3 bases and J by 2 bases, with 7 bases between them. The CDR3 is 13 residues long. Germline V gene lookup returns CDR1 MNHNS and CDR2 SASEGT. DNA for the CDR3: TGTGCCAGCAGTGATATGACTCAAGAGACCCAGTACTTC. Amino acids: CASSDMTQETQYF.

The CDR3 region has the DNA TGTGCCAGCAGTCCCCACCCAGGACAGATGAACACTGAAGCTTTCTTT. It codes for CASSPHPGQMNTEAFF. The rearrangement links TRBV5-6 to TRBJ1-1, with a possible D match to TRBD1 (6 bases). Per germline, CDR1 SGHDT and CDR2 YYEEEE. With 5 bases removed from V and 0 bases from J, the gap between germline ends came to 17 bases. CDR3 length: 16 residues. The whole variable domain, remainder taken from reference TRBV5-6 and TRBJ1-1, is DAGVTQSPTHLIKTRGQQVTLRCSPKSGHDTVSWYQQALGQGPQFIFQYYEEEERQRGNFPDRFSGHQFPNYSSELNVNALLLGDSALYLCASSPHPGQMNTEAFFGQGTRLTVV.